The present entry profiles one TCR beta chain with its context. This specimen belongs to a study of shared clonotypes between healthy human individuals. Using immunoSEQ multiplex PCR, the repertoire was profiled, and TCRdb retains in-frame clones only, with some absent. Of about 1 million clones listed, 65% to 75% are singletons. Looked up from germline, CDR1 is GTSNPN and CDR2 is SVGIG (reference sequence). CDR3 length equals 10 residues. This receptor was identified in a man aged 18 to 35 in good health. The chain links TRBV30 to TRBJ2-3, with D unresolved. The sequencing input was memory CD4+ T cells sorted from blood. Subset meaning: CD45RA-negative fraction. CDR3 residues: CATGRDTQYF. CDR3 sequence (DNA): TGTGCTACCGGGCGGGATACGCAGTATTTT.